One and the same sample provided the 32 T cell receptor beta chains below, sequenced in a study of T-cell reconstitution after alpha-beta-depleted transplantation in children. Unique molecular identifiers were built into the TCRbeta library. A single record per CDR3 protein comes from TCRdb applying MiXCR to the PCR reads. Here the sample spans around 670,000 distinct CDR3 sequences, around 12% being singletons. This specimen was PBMCs, taken before TCRalphabeta/CD19-depleted stem cell transplant. The source of these receptors is a girl aged 2 to 10 with congenital amegakaryocytic thrombocytopenia, due to receive a stem cell transplant.

V is TRBV12-3 or TRBV12-4 and J is TRBJ2-5; D might be TRBD1 (5 bases). The CDR3 sequence is 13 residues long. With 5 bases removed from V and 4 bases from J, the gap between germline ends came to 11 bases. The CDR3 DNA sequence: TGTGCCAGCAGTCAGGGCCCTGTAGAGACCCAGTACTTC. Translating it yields CASSQGPVETQYF.

This clonotype has only a few counts. CDR3 bases: TGCAGTGCGGAGGGACAACCGGGGAGCATTCAGTACTTC. Translation: CSAEGQPGSIQYF. J is TRBJ2-4 and V is TRBV20-1; tentatively, D is TRBD1 or TRBD2 (6 bases each). Trimming took 6 bases from V and 9 from J, leaving 18 bases between them. The length of the CDR3 is 13 residues. Germline V CDR1 and CDR2: DFQATT, SNEGSKA (reference sequence).

This clonotype was counted many times. The rearrangement links TRBV11-1 to TRBJ2-1; 7 nucleotides line up with TRBD1. Looked up from germline, CDR1 is SGHAT and CDR2 is FQDESV (reference sequence). With V trimmed by 0 bases and J by 6 bases, 14 bases remained unmatched. The CDR3 length is 18 residues. CDR3 in DNA: TGTGCCAGCAGCTTAGCTCGTAGTCAGGGACAGCGGAGCAATGAGCAGTTCTTC. As protein: CASSLARSQGQRSNEQFF.

This clonotype was observed many times. This chain joins TRBV7-7 and TRBJ2-3; D unclear. The CDR3 runs 14 residues. Germline V gene lookup returns CDR1 SSHAT and CDR2 FNYEAQ (reference sequence). The V end lost 0 bases, the J end lost 2 bases, and 6 bases lay between the germline ends. CDR3 loop: CASSLAAFTDTQYF. CDR3 coding DNA: TGTGCCAGCAGCTTAGCCGCATTCACAGATACGCAGTATTTT. The full variable domain, completed using reference TRBV7-7 and TRBJ2-3, is GAGVSQSPRYKVTKRGQDVTLRCDPISSHATLYWYQQALGQGPEFLTYFNYEAQPDKSGLPSDRFSAERPEGSISTLTIQRTEQRDSAMYRCASSLAAFTDTQYFGPGTRLTVL.

There are many counts of this clonotype. The chain combines TRBV7-9 with TRBJ2-3; D is unresolved. The CDR3 runs to 15 residues. V was clipped by 5 bases and J by 6 bases, with 18 bases between them. Germline V CDR1 and CDR2: SEHNR, FQNEAQ (reference sequence). The CDR3 DNA sequence: TGTGCCAGCAGCGAAGAGCAGCCGATTGTGGATACGCAGTATTTT. It yields the protein CASSEEQPIVDTQYF.

This clonotype appeared many times. The V and J genes are TRBV7-3 and TRBJ2-1; possible D gene TRBD1, 5 bases. V was pared by 5 bases and J by 6 bases, with 17 bases between. CDR3 length: 15 residues. In germline, CDR1 is SGHTA, CDR2 FQGTGA. The CDR3 sequence is CASSPGHQNLNEQFF. The CDR3 DNA reads as TGTGCCAGCAGCCCAGGACACCAAAACCTCAATGAGCAGTTCTTC.

This clonotype occurred many times. The chain is built from TRBV7-2 and TRBJ2-3, with D possibly TRBD1 on 6 matching bases. The germline CDR1 and CDR2 sequences are SGHTA and FQGNSA. The CDR3 has 14 amino acids. Between the trimmed V and J ends, which lost 6 bases and 0 bases, there was a span of 10 bases. The CDR3 sequence: CASRLGHSTDTQYF. The CDR3 bases are TGTGCCAGCAGGTTGGGACACAGCACAGATACGCAGTATTTT. Complete variable domain (other parts from reference TRBV7-2 and TRBJ2-3): GAGVSQSPSNKVTEKGKDVELRCDPISGHTALYWYRQSLGQGLEFLIYFQGNSAPDKSGLPSDRFSAERTGGSVSTLTIQRTQQEDSAVYLCASRLGHSTDTQYFGPGTRLTVL.

At least ten counts were recorded for this clonotype. The genes are TRBV5-1 and TRBJ2-3, with 9 bases that match TRBD2. Germline values: CDR1 SGHRS, CDR2 YFSETQ. The CDR3 is 15 residues long. Losses at the gene ends were 2 bases for V and 6 bases for J; bases not matched to a gene: 7. The CDR3 loop is CASSLGLASPDTQYF. For the CDR3, the DNA is TGCGCCAGCAGCTTAGGACTAGCGTCTCCGGATACGCAGTATTTT.

This chain uses TRBV7-9 with TRBJ2-5; 8 nucleotides match TRBD2. The length of the CDR3 is 17 residues. J was trimmed by 2 bases and V by 7 bases; bases with no gene match: 15. Germline CDR1 reads SEHNR; CDR2 reads FQNEAQ (reference sequence). The CDR3 reads CASIKPVAGGKQETQYF. CDR3 in DNA: TGTGCCAGCATCAAACCGGTCGCGGGAGGAAAACAAGAGACCCAGTACTTC.

There are a few counts of this clonotype. The DNA of the CDR3 is TGTGCCAGCGGAGTACAGGGATCCTACAATGAGCAGTTCTTC. This codes for CASGVQGSYNEQFF. The chain carries TRBV6-1 and TRBJ2-1, with D maybe TRBD1 (6 bases). V was clipped by 8 bases and J by 1 base, with 12 bases between them. This CDR3 has 14 residues. Germline values: CDR1 MNHNS, CDR2 SASEGT.

In this sample, this clonotype turned up many times. The chain couples TRBV5-1 to TRBJ2-7; D call uncertain. The CDR3 totals 15 residues. Trimming cost V 0 bases and J 2 bases, with 12 bases left between them. CDR1 and CDR2 (germline): SGHRS, YFSETQ. The CDR3 loop is CASSLGVTHAYEQYF. DNA of the CDR3: TGCGCCAGCAGCTTGGGTGTGACTCACGCCTACGAGCAGTACTTC.

This sequence joins TRBV5-1 and TRBJ1-1; D gene uncertain. V was pared by 0 bases and J by 0 bases, with 6 bases between. The CDR3 loop spans 14 amino acids. CDR1 is SGHRS, CDR2 YFSETQ, per germline. The CDR3 DNA is TGCGCCAGCAGCTTGGAGTGGGTGAACACTGAAGCTTTCTTT. It translates to CASSLEWVNTEAFF.

This clonotype showed up many times. V usage is TRBV12-3 or TRBV12-4 and J usage is TRBJ2-2; the D gene is possibly TRBD1 (6 bases). Between the trimmed V and J ends, which lost 5 bases and 4 bases, there was a span of 17 bases. This CDR3 has 16 amino acids. CDR3 protein: CASSSDRHHGTGELFF. The DNA for the CDR3 is TGTGCCAGCAGTAGTGACAGGCACCACGGCACCGGGGAGCTGTTTTTT.

Ten or more counts support this clonotype. The chain carries TRBV20-1 and TRBJ2-3; D tentatively reads TRBD1 or TRBD2 (5 bases each). The germline gives CDR1 DFQATT, CDR2 SNEGSKA (reference sequence). The CDR3 is 15 amino acids. Trimming removed 5 bases from V and 0 bases from J, with 15 bases in between. In DNA, the CDR3 is TGCAGTGCTGGGACGTACGGCTCGAGCACAGATACGCAGTATTTT. Its translation is CSAGTYGSSTDTQYF.

The chain couples TRBV5-7 to TRBJ2-2; D is perhaps TRBD1 or TRBD2 (5 bases each). TRBV5-7 is reported as an ORF; its role is uncertain. This CDR3 is built from 17 residues. With 4 bases removed from V and 5 bases from J, the gap between germline ends came to 21 bases. The DNA for the CDR3 is TGTGCCAGCAGCCAAATCGATGGGACCGAAGCAACCGGGGAGCTGTTTTTT. Protein: CASSQIDGTEATGELFF.

The J gene is TRBJ2-2, the V gene TRBV3-1, with D unresolved. Germline lookup yields CDR1 LGHDT and CDR2 YNNKEL (reference sequence). There are 12 residues in the CDR3. V was shortened by 0 bases and J by 8 bases, with 4 bases between the two germline ends. This CDR3 is CASSQDRGELFF. In nucleotides, the CDR3 is TGTGCCAGCAGCCAAGATAGGGGGGAGCTGTTTTTT.

The table lists this clonotype with a few counts. The chain combines TRBV12-3 or TRBV12-4 with TRBJ2-1; 7 bases are a match to TRBD2. CDR3 length equals 17 residues. With V trimmed by 6 bases and J by 5 bases, 16 bases remained unmatched. In DNA form, the CDR3 reads TGTGCCAGCAGGCTGGGGTTCCCGGGACTACCTAACAATGAGCAGTTCTTC. Amino acids: CASRLGFPGLPNNEQFF.

This clonotype was seen more than once but under ten times. V gene TRBV7-8 combines with J gene TRBJ2-5, with D uncertain. The CDR3 loop spans 14 amino acids. Trimming took off 1 base at V and 2 bases at J, with 8 bases between the two ends. Germline values: CDR1 SGHVS, CDR2 FQNEAQ. Here the CDR3 DNA reads TGTGCCAGCAGCTTAGTTCACACGCAAGAGACCCAGTACTTC. Amino acid sequence: CASSLVHTQETQYF.

The chain links TRBV3-1 to TRBJ2-7, with 8 bases lining up with TRBD1. The CDR3 is 14 amino acids. With V trimmed by 5 bases and J by 5 bases, 8 bases remained unmatched. Germline V gene data show CDR1 as LGHDT and CDR2 as YNNKEL (reference sequence). The CDR3 loop reads CASSLMDRANEQYF. The CDR3 DNA reads as TGTGCCAGCAGCTTAATGGACAGGGCCAACGAGCAGTACTTC.

This clonotype came up many times. The rearrangement uses TRBV20-1 and TRBJ2-7; no definite D call. The V end was cut by 0 bases, the J end by 4 bases, with 10 bases between. In germline, CDR1 is DFQATT, CDR2 SNEGSKA (reference sequence). The CDR3 sequence is 13 residues long. In DNA form, the CDR3 reads TGCAGTGCTAGAGATTGGACCGCATACGAGCAGTACTTC. Translated, it gives CSARDWTAYEQYF.

This clonotype was detected many times. This chain links TRBV2 with TRBJ1-5; D not resolved. V gave up 6 bases and J gave up 4 bases, with 10 bases separating them. This CDR3 spans 13 amino acids. CDR1 is SNHLY, CDR2 FYNNEI, per germline. CDR3 DNA sequence: TGTGCCAGCAGGAACAGCCCAAATCAGCCCCAGCATTTT. It is translated as CASRNSPNQPQHF.

V is TRBV20-1 and J is TRBJ2-7; D is unclear. Per the germline V gene, CDR1 is DFQATT and CDR2 is SNEGSKA (reference sequence). The CDR3 sequence is 14 residues long. The V end was cut by 0 bases, the J end by 0 bases, with 9 bases between. CDR3 bases: TGCAGTGCTAGAGATAGTCCGAACTCCTACGAGCAGTACTTC. Encoded protein: CSARDSPNSYEQYF.

A remark on this clonotype: This may be a read error: a much more frequent sequence differs by one nucleotide. V is TRBV20-1 and J is TRBJ2-7; possibly TRBD2 for D (6 bases). The germline V gene has CDR1 DFQATT and CDR2 SNEGSKA (reference sequence). The CDR3 runs to 13 residues. This CDR3 reads CSVSRDSPYEQYF. The CDR3 DNA sequence: TGCAGCGTATCCAGGGACTCCCCCTACGAGCAGTACTTC.

Ten or more counts support this clonotype. The V call is TRBV12-3 or TRBV12-4, the J call TRBJ2-1; 9 nucleotides match TRBD2. The CDR3 loop spans 16 amino acids. After removal of 2 bases from V and 9 bases from J, the junction contained 11 bases not matched to a gene. The CDR3 DNA sequence: TGTGCCAGCAGTTTACTGGGACTAGCTACGGGGGGTGAGCAGTTCTTC. This sequence encodes CASSLLGLATGGEQFF.

This clonotype has ten or more counts. The V call is TRBV29-1, the J call TRBJ2-1; D is unclear. The CDR3 has 15 amino acids. The V end was cut by 3 bases, the J end by 0 bases, with 12 bases between. Germline V gene data show CDR1 as SQVTM and CDR2 as ANQGSEA. CDR3 DNA sequence: TGCAGCGTTGAGGGCAGCCGGAGCTCCTACAATGAGCAGTTCTTC. This codes for CSVEGSRSSYNEQFF.

This clonotype was seen more than once but under ten times. The chain carries TRBV4-1 and TRBJ2-5; the D is unclear. Germline V CDR1 and CDR2: MGHRA, YSYEKL. The length of the CDR3 is 13 residues. Trimming cost V 4 bases and J 5 bases, with 11 bases left between them. CDR3 protein: CASSPELSETQYF. The CDR3 nucleotides are TGCGCCAGCAGCCCGGAGCTTTCCGAGACCCAGTACTTC.

This clonotype showed up many times. The chain couples TRBV29-1 to TRBJ2-5, with D maybe TRBD2 (6 bases). This CDR3 contains 14 residues. V gave up 3 bases and J gave up 4 bases, with 15 bases separating them. In germline, CDR1 is SQVTM, CDR2 ANQGSEA. The CDR3 loop reads CSVDMGGVLETQYF. In DNA, the CDR3 is TGCAGCGTTGATATGGGCGGGGTGTTAGAGACCCAGTACTTC. Drawing the rest from reference TRBV29-1 and TRBJ2-5, the complete variable domain is SAVISQKPSRDICQRGTSLTIQCQVDSQVTMMFWYRQQPGQSLTLIATANQGSEATYESGFVIDKFPISRPNLTFSTLTVSNMSPEDSSIYLCSVDMGGVLETQYFGPGTRLLVL.

V is TRBV18 and J is TRBJ1-1, with D perhaps TRBD1 (6 bases). This CDR3 has 14 residues. Germline V lookup: CDR1 KGHSH, CDR2 LQKENI. V shed 3 bases and J shed 11 bases, with 19 bases lying between them. Here the CDR3 DNA reads TGTGCCAGCTCACCCCGACAGGCACATTTTTGGGCTTTCTTT. It encodes CASSPRQAHFWAFF.

This clonotype was detected a few times. V gene TRBV20-1 combines with J gene TRBJ2-1; D could derive from TRBD1 or TRBD2 (5 bases each). The CDR3 consists of 16 residues. V lost 3 bases to trimming and J lost 2 bases, with 17 bases between them. Germline V gene lookup returns CDR1 DFQATT and CDR2 SNEGSKA (reference sequence). The CDR3 region has the DNA TGCAGTGCTAGCCCCCGTACGGGACCGACCTACAATGAGCAGTTCTTC. It codes for CSASPRTGPTYNEQFF.

This clonotype was recorded at least ten times. This chain uses TRBV12-3 or TRBV12-4 with TRBJ2-1, with TRBD2 identical over 9 bases. The V gene end was trimmed by 8 bases and the J gene end by 4 bases; junction bases not matched to a gene: 6. This CDR3 region has 14 residues. The CDR3 protein is CASGVSGSYNEQFF. The CDR3 nucleotides read TGTGCCAGCGGAGTTAGCGGGAGTTACAATGAGCAGTTCTTC.

Only a few counts were recorded for this clonotype. The gene calls are TRBV7-9 and TRBJ1-2, with a tentative D call TRBD1 (6 bases). V was clipped by 5 bases and J by 5 bases, with 12 bases between them. The CDR3 covers 13 residues. CDR1 and CDR2 from the germline V gene are SEHNR and FQNEAQ (reference sequence). DNA for the CDR3: TGTGCCAGCAGCCTCCAGGGGTGGTATGGCTACACCTTC. It specifies CASSLQGWYGYTF.

V and J are TRBV18 and TRBJ2-5, with D possibly matching TRBD2 (5 bases). CDR3 length: 14 amino acids. V shed 4 bases and J shed 1 base, with 10 bases lying between them. Germline CDR1 KGHSH, CDR2 LQKENI. This CDR3 is CASSRGEFQETQYF. The DNA for the CDR3 is TGTGCCAGCTCACGGGGAGAATTCCAAGAGACCCAGTACTTC.